The 6 T cell receptor beta chains below all came from one sample that was sequenced in a study of graft-versus-host responses after intestinal transplantation. Sequenced by immunoSEQ multiplex PCR; TCRdb stores in-frame clones only, minus some. The sample includes about 14,000 clones, 90% to 95% of them seen just once. Material: PBMCs, obtained 9 days after transplant. These TCRs come from a human patient who received an intestinal transplant, so some T cells may come from the graft donor.

This clone was observed once. This rearrangement joins TRBV5-4 to TRBJ2-7, with TRBD2 identical over 10 bases. The J segment lost 0 bases and the V segment lost 2 bases, leaving 2 bases of the junction unmatched. The CDR3 consists of 15 residues. The germline V gene encodes CDR1 SGHNT and CDR2 YYREEE (reference sequence). The CDR3: CASSFLAGASYEQYF. The CDR3 DNA follows: TGTGCCAGCAGCTTCCTAGCGGGAGCCTCCTACGAGCAGTACTTC.

The chain joins TRBV6-6 to TRBJ2-7, with 7 bases identical to TRBD1. Unmatched junction bases numbered 10, after V lost 6 bases and J lost 5 bases. Germline V gives CDR1 MNHNY, CDR2 SVGAGI (reference sequence). This CDR3 region has 14 residues. In DNA form, the CDR3 reads TGTGCCAGCAGGCCTACGACAGGGCGCGACGAGCAGTACTTC. Encoded protein: CASRPTTGRDEQYF.

The chain is built from TRBV19 and TRBJ2-7; D possibly matches TRBD1 or TRBD2 (5 bases each). Per the germline V gene, CDR1 is LNHDA and CDR2 is SQIVND (reference sequence). The CDR3 contains 13 residues. V lost 8 bases, J lost 0 bases, and 11 bases lay in between. CDR3 sequence (DNA): TGTGCCAGTGGGGACGGAAGCTCCTACGAGCAGTACTTC. This translates into CASGDGSSYEQYF.

The chain couples TRBV7-3 to TRBJ2-1; 9 nucleotides match TRBD2. J lost 0 bases, V lost 3 bases, and 3 bases had no gene match. The V gene's germline CDR1 is SGHTA and CDR2 FQGTGA. This CDR3 contains 16 residues. The CDR3 region is CASSLAGGPSYNEQFF. In DNA, the CDR3 is TGTGCCAGCAGCTTGGCGGGAGGGCCCTCCTACAATGAGCAGTTCTTC.

The J gene is TRBJ2-1, the V gene TRBV9; a possible D gene is TRBD2 (6 bases). Germline values: CDR1 SGDLS, CDR2 YYNGEE. Trimming left V 4 bases short and J 4 bases short, with 18 bases between. The CDR3 has 16 residues. CDR3 residues: CASSPPRGLMYNEQFF. The DNA for the CDR3 is TGTGCCAGCAGCCCCCCTAGGGGACTGATGTACAATGAGCAGTTCTTC.

The chain joins TRBV6-6 to TRBJ1-3; D unclear. CDR3 length: 12 residues. From germline, CDR1 is MNHNY and CDR2 SVGAGI (reference sequence). Trimming stripped 2 bases from V and 8 bases from J, with 7 bases between. The CDR3 loop is CASSYNPDTIYF. As DNA, the CDR3 is TGTGCCAGCAGTTACAACCCGGACACCATATATTTT.